The rows below give T cell receptor beta chains drawn from one sample of a study of T-cell memory formation after mild COVID-19. TCRdb re-called the 5' RACE reads with MiXCR, one entry per CDR3 protein. The sample consists of about 110,000 distinct CDR3 sequences, about a sixth of them appearing once. The specimen was PBMCs or a T cell subset sorted from them (not recorded which). The receptor source for this set is a man between 18 and 35 years old who had mild COVID-19 (a few samples of this study predate the infection). Cell type and time point are not known. Both conserved end residues are part of each CDR3. The order of the fields is clone size, J gene, D gene, V gene, CDR3 DNA, CDR3 protein. D genes are given only for firm matches. Clone size is not always given. Where it is, it says once, few, many or a class for expanded clones.

few | TRBJ2-5 | TRBD2 | TRBV11-2 | TGTGCCAGCAGCTTAGTCCCTAGCGGGGGGGCCCGGTACTTC | CASSLVPSGGARYF
. | TRBJ1-5 | . | TRBV5-5 | TGTGCCAGCAGCTTGGTACCGGAGGCGGGGGATCAGCCCCAGCATTTT | CASSLVPEAGDQPQHF
many | TRBJ2-5 | . | TRBV5-1 | TGCGCCAGCAGCTTGGACCAAGAGACCCAGTACTTC | CASSLDQETQYF
few | TRBJ2-2 | . | TRBV5-1 | TGCGCCAGCAGCTTGGCAAGGGAGGCCGGGGAGCTGTTTTTT | CASSLAREAGELFF
few | TRBJ2-3 | TRBD2 | TRBV4-2 | TGTGCCAGCAGCCAAGGGACTAGCGGATCCACAGATACGCAGTATTTT | CASSQGTSGSTDTQYF
many | TRBJ1-2 | TRBD1 | TRBV4-1 | TGCGCCAGCAGCCAAGTTCGGGACAGTAACTATGGCTACACCTTC | CASSQVRDSNYGYTF
. | TRBJ2-1 | TRBD2 | TRBV12-3/TRBV12-4 | TGTGCCAGCAGTGGGACTAGCGGTCCACAGTTCTTC | CASSGTSGPQFF
few | TRBJ2-7 | . | TRBV3-1 | TGTGCCAGCAGCCAACGGAGTGGCGAGCAGTACTTC | CASSQRSGEQYF
few | TRBJ2-1 | . | TRBV29-1 | TGCAGCGTTGACCAGGGCTACAATGAGCAGTTCTTC | CSVDQGYNEQFF
. | TRBJ1-5 | . | TRBV28 | TGTGCCAGCAGTTTGGCACAGGGAGATCAGCCCCAGCATTTT | CASSLAQGDQPQHF
. | TRBJ2-3 | . | TRBV6-5 | TGTGCCAGCAGTTATAGGGACCTCAGAGATACGCAGTATTTT | CASSYRDLRDTQYF
. | TRBJ2-5 | . | TRBV4-3 | TGCGCCAGCAGCCAAGATCTATCGGCCAAGGGGTCTCAAGAGACCCAGTACTTC | CASSQDLSAKGSQETQYF
. | TRBJ2-5 | . | TRBV29-1 | TGCAGCGTTGTTTTCCCGGCCAGGGGTGGGGAGACCCAGTACTTC | CSVVFPARGGETQYF
. | TRBJ2-1 | . | TRBV9 | TGTGCCAGCAGCACACCGGGACGACGGGGTAATGAGCAGTTCTTC | CASSTPGRRGNEQFF
few | TRBJ1-5 | . | TRBV12-3/TRBV12-4 | TGTGCCAGCAGTTTCGGACAGCAGCCCCAGCATTTT | CASSFGQQPQHF
few | TRBJ2-1 | TRBD2 | TRBV9 | TGTGCCAGCAGCGAAGGGACTAGCGGGGGTGAGCAGTTCTTC | CASSEGTSGGEQFF
. | TRBJ1-5 | . | TRBV3-1 | TGTGCCAGCAGCCTAGGCAGGGGTGGGAATCAGCCCCAGCATTTT | CASSLGRGGNQPQHF
few | TRBJ2-2 | . | TRBV5-1 | TGCGCCAGCAGCTTGGTAGGCGGCGGCCGGAACACCGGGGAGCTGTTTTTT | CASSLVGGGRNTGELFF
once | TRBJ1-2 | . | TRBV12-3/TRBV12-4 | TGTGCCAGCTGCCCGGGGGGGCTTAGCTATGGCTACACCTTC | CASCPGGLSYGYTF
. | TRBJ1-1 | . | TRBV7-3 | TGTGCCAGCAGCTTTACTACAACTTCTGAAGCTTTCTTT | CASSFTTTSEAFF
. | TRBJ2-3 | TRBD2 | TRBV7-2 | TGTGCCAGCAGCCCCGGGACTAGCGCAGATACGCAGTATTTT | CASSPGTSADTQYF
. | TRBJ2-3 | . | TRBV5-4 | TGTGCCTCCACCAGTGGGACGGGGGCCCGCACAGATACGCAGTATTTT | CASTSGTGARTDTQYF
. | TRBJ1-4 | . | TRBV20-1 | TGCAGTGCTGAATTTGAGGAGCGACTGTTTTTT | CSAEFEERLFF
few | TRBJ1-6 | TRBD1 | TRBV6-2/TRBV6-3 | TGTGCCAGCACCGCGGCTGCTATCAGGGGGCTGACCCTACTTTCGGCCCTCCACTTT | CASTAAAIRGLTLLSALHF
few | TRBJ2-5 | . | TRBV4-3 | TGCGCCAGCAGCCCCAGACCGGACCAAGAGACCCAGTACTTC | CASSPRPDQETQYF
. | TRBJ1-5 | . | TRBV24-1 | TGTGCCACTCAGGCGGGGGCGGCTCAGCCCCAGCATTTT | CATQAGAAQPQHF
few | TRBJ2-3 | . | TRBV19 | TGTGCCAGTAGCCCGCTCTGGGGGGGCGCCGGCACAGATACGCAGTATTTT | CASSPLWGGAGTDTQYF
. | TRBJ2-7 | . | TRBV5-1 | TGCGCCAGCAGCCCGGTTGAGGGTTCGGAGCAGTACTTC | CASSPVEGSEQYF
. | TRBJ1-2 | . | TRBV5-1 | TGCGCCAGCAGCCCGGGCTCCGGGAGTAACTATGGCTACACCTTC | CASSPGSGSNYGYTF
few | TRBJ1-4 | TRBD1 | TRBV7-2 | TGTGCCAGCAGCTTCGGACAGGGTTTCGAAAAACTGTTTTTT | CASSFGQGFEKLFF
. | TRBJ1-5 | . | TRBV6-1 | TGTGCCAGCAGTGCTACAACAGGAGTTAGGAATCAGCCCCAGCATTTT | CASSATTGVRNQPQHF
. | TRBJ2-7 | . | TRBV7-9 | TGTGCCAGCAGCTCGGGCTTGGGGGGTTACGAGCAGTACTTC | CASSSGLGGYEQYF
. | TRBJ2-3 | TRBD2 | TRBV28 | TGTGCCAGCAGTCTAGCGGGGGCCAACACAGATACGCAGTATTTT | CASSLAGANTDTQYF
. | TRBJ2-2 | TRBD2 | TRBV12-3/TRBV12-4 | TGTGCCAGCAGGGTCGGGACTAGCGGGGAAAACGGGGAGCTGTTTTTT | CASRVGTSGENGELFF
few | TRBJ1-6 | . | TRBV4-2 | TGTGCCAGCAGCCAAGACCAGGGTTCCTATAATTCACCCCTCCACTTT | CASSQDQGSYNSPLHF
. | TRBJ2-3 | . | TRBV5-5 | TGTGCCAGCCATGGAGGGACTGCAGATACGCAGTATTTT | CASHGGTADTQYF
once | TRBJ2-5 | . | TRBV4-1 | TGCGCCAGCAGCCAAGGGGATGGGGACCCGAGGGTGGAGACCCAGTACTTC | CASSQGDGDPRVETQYF
once | TRBJ1-2 | TRBD1 | TRBV12-3/TRBV12-4 | TGTGCCAGCAGCCTCCAGACGACAGGGGGAGGGTATGGCTACACCTTC | CASSLQTTGGGYGYTF
. | TRBJ2-3 | . | TRBV2 | TGTGCCAGCAAGGATTCCGGTCCCACAGATACGCAGTATTTT | CASKDSGPTDTQYF
few | TRBJ2-3 | . | TRBV7-3 | TGTGCCAGCAGCTTAAATGCTGCCTCAGATACGCAGTATTTT | CASSLNAASDTQYF
. | TRBJ1-6 | . | TRBV2 | TGTGCCAGCAAGGTGGGACGCGACCCCCTCCACTTT | CASKVGRDPLHF
few | TRBJ2-3 | TRBD2 | TRBV7-2 | TGTGCCAGCAGCTTACTAGCGGGGTTCACAGATACGCAGTATTTT | CASSLLAGFTDTQYF
few | TRBJ1-5 | TRBD1 | TRBV20-1 | TGCAGTGCTAGGGGGGACAGGGGGCATCAGCCCCAGCATTTT | CSARGDRGHQPQHF
. | TRBJ2-1 | . | TRBV5-1 | TGCGCCAGCAGCTTTGGGGCAGGGGGACTCAATGAGCAGTTCTTC | CASSFGAGGLNEQFF
few | TRBJ1-6 | TRBD1 | TRBV10-3 | TGTGCCATCAGACAGGGGAATAATTCACCCCTCCACTTT | CAIRQGNNSPLHF
medium-sized | TRBJ2-7 | TRBD2 | TRBV5-1 | TGCGCCAGCAGCTTGGGGACTAGCGGGAATCTCTACGAGCAGTACTTC | CASSLGTSGNLYEQYF
many | TRBJ2-7 | TRBD1 | TRBV7-2 | TGTGCCAGCAGCGAAAATCTCGGACAGGGAGTCTACGAGCAGTACTTC | CASSENLGQGVYEQYF
few | TRBJ2-1 | TRBD2 | TRBV3-1 | TGTGCCAGCAGCCGCAGCGGGGGCTACAATGAGCAGTTCTTC | CASSRSGGYNEQFF
once | TRBJ2-3 | . | TRBV2 | TGTGCCAGCAGTGAGGCGGGCCTTCCGCAGTATTTT | CASSEAGLPQYF